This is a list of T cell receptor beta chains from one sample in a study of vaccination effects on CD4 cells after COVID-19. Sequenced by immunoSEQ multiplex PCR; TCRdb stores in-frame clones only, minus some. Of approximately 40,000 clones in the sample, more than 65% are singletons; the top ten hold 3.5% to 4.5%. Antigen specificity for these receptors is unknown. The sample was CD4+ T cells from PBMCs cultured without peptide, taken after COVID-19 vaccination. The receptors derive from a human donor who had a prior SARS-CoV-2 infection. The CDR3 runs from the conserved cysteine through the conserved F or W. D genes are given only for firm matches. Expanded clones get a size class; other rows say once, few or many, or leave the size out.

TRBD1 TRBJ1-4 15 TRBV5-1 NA TGCGCCAGCAGCTTACAGGGGGGCACTAATGAAAAACTGTTTTTT CASSLQGGTNEKLFF
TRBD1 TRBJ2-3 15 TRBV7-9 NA TGTGCCAGCAGCAAATGGGACAGTTTAGACGATACGCAGTATTTT CASSKWDSLDDTQYF
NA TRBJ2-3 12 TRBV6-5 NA TGTGCCAGCAGGCGACACACAGATACGCAGTATTTT CASRRHTDTQYF
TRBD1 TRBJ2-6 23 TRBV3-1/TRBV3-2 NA TGTGCCAGCAGCCAAGTCCCCCAGGTAACACTTAAACAGGGGGCAGCGGGGGCCAACGTCCTGACTTTC CASSQVPQVTLKQGAAGANVLTF
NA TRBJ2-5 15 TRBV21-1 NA TGTGCCAGCAGCAAAGCGGCGGCTAGATTGCTTTCCCAGTACTTC CASSKAAARLLSQYF
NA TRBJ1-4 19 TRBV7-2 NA TGTGCCAGCAGCGTAGGCGATCCTATGCAGTCGGTAGCTAATGAAAAACTGTTTTTT CASSVGDPMQSVANEKLFF
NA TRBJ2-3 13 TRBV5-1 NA TGCGCCAGCAGCTTGGAGGGGCGAGGTACGCAGTATTTT CASSLEGRGTQYF
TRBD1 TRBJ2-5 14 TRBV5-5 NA TGTGCCAGCAGCCTCCGGACAGGCCAAGAGACCCAGTACTTC CASSLRTGQETQYF
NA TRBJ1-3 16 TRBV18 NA TGTGCCAGCTCACCAGGGACGTCCGCCTCTGGAAACACCATATATTTT CASSPGTSASGNTIYF
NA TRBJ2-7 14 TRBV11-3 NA TGTGCCAGCAGCTTTAATCACCAATCCTTCGAGCAGTACTTC CASSFNHQSFEQYF
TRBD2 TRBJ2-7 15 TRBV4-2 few TGTGCCAGCAGCCAAGCTATAGGACTAGACAACGAGCAGTACTTC CASSQAIGLDNEQYF
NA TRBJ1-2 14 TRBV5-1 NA TGCGCCAGCAGGGGAGATGGGGATAACTATGGCTACACCTTC CASRGDGDNYGYTF
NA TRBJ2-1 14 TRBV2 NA TGTGCCAGCAAAAAACGAGGGTCCTACAATGAGCAGTTCTTC CASKKRGSYNEQFF
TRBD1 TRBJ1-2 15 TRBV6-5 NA TGTGCCAGCAGCTCCCGCCCTGAGGGGGCGTATGGCTACACCTTC CASSSRPEGAYGYTF
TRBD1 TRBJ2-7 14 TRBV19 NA TGTGCCAGTAGTATCGGGACAGTTGGGATCCAGCAGTACTTC CASSIGTVGIQQYF
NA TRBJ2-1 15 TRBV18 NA TGTGCCAGCTCGCTTCTAGCAGTTCAATACAATGAGCAGTTCTTC CASSLLAVQYNEQFF
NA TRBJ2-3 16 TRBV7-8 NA TGTGCCAGCAGCCCGCGAAGCCCCCTCAGCACAGATACGCAGTATTTT CASSPRSPLSTDTQYF
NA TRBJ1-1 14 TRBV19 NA TGTGCCAGTAGTATCCCGGGGGTCGGCACTGAAGCTTTCTTT CASSIPGVGTEAFF
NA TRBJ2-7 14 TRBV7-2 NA TGTGCCAGCAGCCGTTGGGCAGGGGAGAACGAGCAGTACTTC CASSRWAGENEQYF
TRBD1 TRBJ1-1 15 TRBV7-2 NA TGTGCCAGCAGCTTATCCTCGGGACAGCACACTGAAGCTTTCTTT CASSLSSGQHTEAFF
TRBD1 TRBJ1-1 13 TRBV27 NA TGTGCCAGCAAGAAGGGGGCGGGAACTGAAGCTTTCTTT CASKKGAGTEAFF
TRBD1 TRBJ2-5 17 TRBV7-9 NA TGTGCCAGCAGCCCCAGAGAGAGACAGGGGGAAGGAGAGACCCAGTACTTC CASSPRERQGEGETQYF
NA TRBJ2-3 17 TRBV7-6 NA TGTGCCAGCAGCTCCCTAGTGGGGGGCCTTAATTATGATACGCAGTATTTT CASSSLVGGLNYDTQYF
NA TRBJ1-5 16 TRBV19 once TGTGCCAGTAGTAGGCGTGTTTCGGCTAGCAATCAGCCCCAGCATTTT CASSRRVSASNQPQHF
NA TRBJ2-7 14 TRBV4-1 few TGCGCCAGCAGGCCCTTCCTAGCCGCCTACGAGCAGTACTTC CASRPFLAAYEQYF
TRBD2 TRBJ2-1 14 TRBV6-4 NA TGTGCCAGCAGTCAACTAGCGGGTTACAATGAGCAGTTCTTC CASSQLAGYNEQFF
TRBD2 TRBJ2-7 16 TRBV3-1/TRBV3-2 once TGTGCCAGCAGCCAAGCGAACATGGGGGAGGGGCTCGAGCAGTACTTC CASSQANMGEGLEQYF
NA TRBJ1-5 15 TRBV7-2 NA TGTGCCAGCAGCTTCGTTACCAGGGGTGGCCAGCCCCAGCATTTT CASSFVTRGGQPQHF
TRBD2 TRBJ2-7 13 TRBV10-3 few TGTGCCATCAGCATGGGACTAGCTTACGAGCAGTACTTC CAISMGLAYEQYF